A single T cell receptor beta chain is shown here with its context. Its antigen is still unknown. The record originates from a study of regulatory T cells in long-lasting Graves disease. Study results and limitations: Accuracy was possibly reduced by small sample size. For persistent Graves' patients, TCR diversity was lower than for newly diagnosed ones.

Time point reported: persistent/refractory GD, antithyroid drugs over 5 years with positive TRAb. Following extraction of RNA from PBMCs, that RNA was used to make the TCR library. According to the study, TCR beta libraries were built with iRepertoire HTBI primers and CDR3-region Arm-PCR. Original methodology: Sample data revealed approximately 62 TRBV and 14 TRBJ segments. Each CDR3 protein gets one entry after TCRdb re-called the multiplex PCR reads with MiXCR. V and J calls and clone size were set by TCRdb, not the authors. The sample holds some 440,000 distinct CDR3 sequences, more than 20% seen once. Trimming took 3 bases from V and 1 from J, leaving 13 bases between them. Germline V gene sequence: CDR1 MNHGY, CDR2 SVAAGI. The CDR3 is 16 residues long.

The source material was peripheral blood mononuclear cells (PBMCs), sampled when the disease was refractory, from a patient treated with antithyroid drugs. This receptor was identified in a female donor with Graves disease. The J gene is TRBJ2-1, the V gene TRBV6-9; no clear D gene. This CDR3 reads CASSYGGPPSYNEQFF. For the CDR3, the DNA is TGTGCCAGCAGTTACGGTGGGCCCCCTTCCTACAATGAGCAGTTCTTC.